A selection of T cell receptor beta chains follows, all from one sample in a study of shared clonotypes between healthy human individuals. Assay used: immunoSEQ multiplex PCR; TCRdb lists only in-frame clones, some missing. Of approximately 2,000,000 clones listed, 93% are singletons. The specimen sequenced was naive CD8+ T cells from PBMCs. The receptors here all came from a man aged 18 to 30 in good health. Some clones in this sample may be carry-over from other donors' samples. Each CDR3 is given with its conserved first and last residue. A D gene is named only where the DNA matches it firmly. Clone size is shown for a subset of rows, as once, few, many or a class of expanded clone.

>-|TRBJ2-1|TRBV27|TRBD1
CASSSRDSGYNEQFF
TGTGCCAGCAGTTCCCGGGACAGTGGATACAATGAGCAGTTCTTC
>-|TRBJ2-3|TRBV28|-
CASSLNTGRSTDTQYF
TGTGCCAGCAGTTTGAATACGGGCCGAAGCACAGATACGCAGTATTTT
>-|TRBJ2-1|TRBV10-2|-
CASSGGRPSEQFF
TGCGCCAGCAGTGGGGGACGTCCGAGTGAGCAGTTCTTC
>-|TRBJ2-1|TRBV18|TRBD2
CASSPQRASGGYNEQFF
TGTGCCAGCTCACCACAGAGGGCTAGCGGGGGATACAATGAGCAGTTCTTC
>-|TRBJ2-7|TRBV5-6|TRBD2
CASSRGTSVNEQYF
TGTGCCAGCAGCAGGGGGACTAGCGTCAACGAGCAGTACTTC
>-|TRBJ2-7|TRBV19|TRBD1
CASSGTGVEQYF
TGTGCCAGTAGTGGGACAGGGGTCGAGCAGTACTTC
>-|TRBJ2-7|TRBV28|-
CASSFLYEQYF
TGTGCCAGCAGTTTTCTGTACGAGCAGTACTTC
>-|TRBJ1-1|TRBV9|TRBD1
CASSVGTGLFTEAFF
TGTGCCAGCAGCGTTGGGACAGGGTTGTTCACTGAAGCTTTCTTT
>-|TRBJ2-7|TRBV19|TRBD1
CASSIRTGDEQYF
TGTGCCAGTAGTATAAGAACAGGGGACGAGCAGTACTTC
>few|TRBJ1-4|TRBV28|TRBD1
CASSSTGVRNEKLFF
TGTGCCAGCAGTTCGACAGGGGTCCGTAATGAAAAACTGTTTTTT
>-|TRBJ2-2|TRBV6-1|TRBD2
CASSEDLGLERNPGELFF
TGTGCCAGCAGTGAAGATCTGGGACTAGAGAGGAACCCCGGGGAGCTGTTTTTT
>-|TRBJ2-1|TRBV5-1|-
CASSSELSDNEQFF
TGCGCCAGCAGCTCGGAACTATCCGACAATGAGCAGTTCTTC
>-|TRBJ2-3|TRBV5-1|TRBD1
CASSLQFPGDRGMEDTQYF
TGCGCCAGCAGCTTGCAATTTCCCGGAGACAGGGGGATGGAGGATACGCAGTATTTT
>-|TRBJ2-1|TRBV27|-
CASSLLDGSNEQFF
TGTGCCAGCAGTTTATTGGACGGGAGCAATGAGCAGTTCTTC
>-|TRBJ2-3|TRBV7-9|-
CASRLLRGVTDTQYF
TGTGCCAGCAGACTACTCAGGGGGGTCACAGATACGCAGTATTTT
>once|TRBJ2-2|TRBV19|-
CASSIGVWSTGELFF
TGTGCCAGTAGTATAGGTGTTTGGAGCACCGGGGAGCTGTTTTTT